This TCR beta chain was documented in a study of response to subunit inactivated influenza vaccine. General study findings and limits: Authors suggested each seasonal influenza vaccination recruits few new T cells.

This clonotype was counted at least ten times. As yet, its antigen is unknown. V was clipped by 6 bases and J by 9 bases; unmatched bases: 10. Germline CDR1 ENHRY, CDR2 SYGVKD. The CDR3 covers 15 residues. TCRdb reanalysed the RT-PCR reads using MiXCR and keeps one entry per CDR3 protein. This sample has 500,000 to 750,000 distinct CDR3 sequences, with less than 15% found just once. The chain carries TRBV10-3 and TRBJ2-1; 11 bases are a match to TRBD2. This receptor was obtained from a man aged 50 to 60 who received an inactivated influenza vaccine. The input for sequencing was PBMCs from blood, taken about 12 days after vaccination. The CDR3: CAISPTSGSTGEQFF. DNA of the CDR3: TGTGCCATCAGCCCCACTAGCGGGAGTACGGGTGAGCAGTTCTTC.